Below, 15 T cell receptor beta chains from the same sample are listed, as sequenced in a study of beta chain features in type 1 diabetes. Study-wide findings and caveats: There was a moderate but significant shortening of TCRB CDR3s in all four CD4+ subsets of Type 1 diabetes patients.

These receptors' antigens are unknown. The isolated RNA, all of it, was reverse transcribed, so expressed TCRB transcripts were what got sequenced. The method was immunoSEQ multiplex PCR; TCRdb's version includes in-frame clones alone and lacks a portion of them. The sample lists more than 300,000 clones, around 12% occurring once. Specimen: naive CD4+ T cells from blood. The receptors here all came from a woman aged 18-29 years with type 1 diabetes.

This clone was found a few times. The chain combines TRBV7-9 with TRBJ2-6; D unresolved. This CDR3 has 16 residues. Germline CDR1 SEHNR, CDR2 FQNEAQ (reference sequence). V dropped 1 base and J dropped 6 bases, with 13 bases sitting between them. CDR3 in DNA: TGTGCCAGCAGCTTAGTTCGCGGCAGAGAGGCCAACGTCCTGACTTTC. Amino acid sequence: CASSLVRGREANVLTF.

This clone was detected a few times. This sample includes further DNA sequences coding for the same CDR3. The rearrangement links TRBV7-3 to TRBJ2-1, with TRBD2 matching over 11 bases. This CDR3 spans 15 amino acids. CDR1 and CDR2 (germline): SGHTA, FQGTGA. V was clipped by 4 bases and J by 5 bases; unmatched bases: 4. CDR3 coding DNA: TGTGCCAGCAGCTCTGGACTAGCGGGCAACAATGAGCAGTTCTTC. Translation gives CASSSGLAGNNEQFF.

The chain couples TRBV2 to TRBJ2-7; the D is unclear. Trimming cost V 5 bases and J 3 bases, with 5 bases left between them. CDR3 length equals 11 residues. CDR1 SNHLY and CDR2 FYNNEI come from the germline V gene. This CDR3 reads CASSLGYEQYF. The CDR3 region has the DNA TGTGCCAGCAGTCTAGGCTACGAGCAGTACTTC.

The rearrangement links TRBV28 to TRBJ2-1; D is unresolved. The CDR3 has 11 residues. V dropped 3 bases and J dropped 8 bases, with 5 bases sitting between them. Germline V lookup: CDR1 MDHEN, CDR2 SYDVKM. Here the CDR3 reads CASSFRDEQFF. For the CDR3, the DNA is TGTGCCAGCAGTTTCCGAGATGAGCAGTTCTTC.

V gene TRBV19 combines with J gene TRBJ1-5; D is unresolved. V lost 6 bases to trimming and J lost 7 bases, with 16 bases between them. This CDR3 has 14 amino acids. The germline V gene has CDR1 LNHDA and CDR2 SQIVND (reference sequence). The DNA of the CDR3 is TGTGCCAGTAGCCCTTCGGGTCGAGGGCAGCCCCAGCATTTT. Translation: CASSPSGRGQPQHF.

This clone was observed a handful of times. This chain joins TRBV5-6 and TRBJ1-2; the D gene is possibly TRBD1 (5 bases). This CDR3 contains 14 residues. The ends were cut back, 2 bases at V and 3 bases at J, with 11 bases in the middle. CDR1 and CDR2 from the germline V gene are SGHDT and YYEEEE. CDR3 in amino acids: CASSFRERDYGYTF. The CDR3 bases are TGTGCCAGCAGCTTCAGGGAAAGAGACTATGGCTACACCTTC.

The V and J genes are TRBV28 and TRBJ1-1; TRBD1 matches at 8 bases. Germline loops: CDR1 MDHEN, CDR2 SYDVKM. V lost 6 bases to trimming and J lost 1 base; unmatched junction nucleotides: 1. The length of the CDR3 is 13 residues. In nucleotides, the CDR3 is TGTGCCAGCAGAACAGGGGGGAACACTGAAGCTTTCTTT. It encodes CASRTGGNTEAFF.

The V call is TRBV4-3, the J call TRBJ1-6, with 8 bases matching TRBD1. The CDR3 covers 15 residues. With 1 base clipped from V and 7 bases from J, the junction kept 3 bases outside the gene matches. Per the germline V gene, CDR1 is LGHNA and CDR2 is YSLEER. CDR3 in DNA: TGCGCCAGCAGCCAAGTGGGACAGGAAAATTCACCCCTCCACTTT. Protein: CASSQVGQENSPLHF.

This CDR3 reads CASSIGQGAVETQYF. The CDR3 bases are TGCGCCAGCAGCATCGGACAGGGGGCGGTGGAGACCCAGTACTTC. This chain connects TRBV5-1 to TRBJ2-5; 11 positions match TRBD1. Germline V CDR1 and CDR2: SGHRS, YFSETQ. The V and J ends lost 4 bases and 5 bases, in that order; junction bases with no gene match: 7. This CDR3 region has 15 residues.

The chain joins TRBV30 to TRBJ2-3; 12 nucleotides agree with TRBD2. The trim removed 0 bases at V and 4 bases at J, leaving 14 bases unmatched. Germline CDR1 reads GTSNPN; CDR2 reads SVGIG (reference sequence). CDR3 length equals 19 residues. The CDR3 protein is CAWSVGLAGFAHAADTQYF. The DNA for the CDR3 is TGTGCCTGGAGTGTCGGACTAGCGGGATTTGCTCACGCCGCAGATACGCAGTATTTT.

A few counts support this clone. The V and J genes are TRBV5-4 and TRBJ2-5, with a tentative D call TRBD2 (5 bases). The CDR3 spans 13 residues. V lost 2 bases to trimming and J lost 5 bases, with 10 bases between them. In germline, CDR1 is SGHNT, CDR2 YYREEE (reference sequence). The CDR3 is CASSFESGETQYF. Here the CDR3 DNA reads TGTGCCAGCAGCTTCGAGTCGGGGGAGACCCAGTACTTC.

V is TRBV2 and J is TRBJ2-2; D remains unclear. V lost 6 bases and J 0 bases, leaving 8 bases between the germline ends. This CDR3 has 14 amino acids. Germline CDR1 SNHLY, CDR2 FYNNEI. In nucleotides, the CDR3 is TGTGCCAGCAGCTTTAGCTCGAACACCGGGGAGCTGTTTTTT. It yields the protein CASSFSSNTGELFF.

The sample holds a few counts of this clone. This chain connects TRBV12-5 to TRBJ1-1, with a possible D match to TRBD1 (5 bases). The V end lost 3 bases, the J end lost 5 bases, and 13 bases lay between the germline ends. The length of the CDR3 is 14 residues. Germline V CDR1 and CDR2: LGHNT, FRNRAP. DNA for the CDR3: TGTGCTAGTGGTTTTCGGGAGGGGATAACTGAAGCTTTCTTT. This codes for CASGFREGITEAFF.

This clone showed up just a few times. The CDR3: CAWSTESNQPQHF. In DNA form, the CDR3 reads TGTGCCTGGAGCACAGAATCCAATCAGCCCCAGCATTTT. V gene TRBV30 combines with J gene TRBJ1-5; no definite D call. The CDR3 runs 13 residues. The germline V and J ends were trimmed by 3 bases and 3 bases, with 9 bases remaining between them. From germline, CDR1 is GTSNPN and CDR2 SVGIG (reference sequence). The full variable domain, in which reference TRBV30 and TRBJ1-5 provide the parts outside the CDR3, is SQTIHQWPATLVQPVGSPLSLECTVEGTSNPNLYWYRQAAGRGLQLLFYSVGIGQISSEVPQNLSASRPQDRQFILSSKKLLLSDSGFYLCAWSTESNQPQHFGDGTRLSIL.

This clone showed up just a few times. J is TRBJ2-7 and V is TRBV7-2, with TRBD1 as a possible D gene (6 bases). CDR1 and CDR2 from the germline V gene are SGHTA and FQGNSA. Trimming left V 6 bases short and J 1 base short, with 16 bases between. This CDR3 contains 15 residues. For the CDR3, the DNA is TGTGCCAGCAGTCGCGATACAGGGTTTTCCTACGAGCAGTACTTC. Translated, it gives CASSRDTGFSYEQYF.